This T cell receptor (beta chain) came from a study of blood T cell repertoires in COVID-19. At the level of the study: Acute and convalescent COVID-19 specimens originated in the United States, Italy and Spain. PBMCs, B-cell-depleted T cells, or T cells were the source of the cDNA or gDNA that made up the material.

This CDR3 has 12 amino acids. V shed 9 bases and J shed 10 bases, with 16 bases lying between them. The germline gives CDR1 LNHDA, CDR2 SQIVND (reference sequence). Authors' data handling: Researchers report that nucleated cell counts were estimated from reference gene primer amplification. The assay was immunoSEQ multiplex PCR, and TCRdb's table has in-frame clones only and misses some. V and J calls and clone size are those listed in that table; D and trimming were worked out from the DNA. The table shows approximately 250,000 clones, with around 83% occurring only once. The rearrangement links TRBV19 to TRBJ2-1; tentatively, D is TRBD1 (5 bases). Sequencing was done on a sample of peripheral blood. The sequence was obtained from a woman between 40 and 50 years old who had recovered from COVID-19. CDR3 bases: TGTGCCAGCCTTGGACACGTCGGCGAGCAGTTCTTC. Translating it yields CASLGHVGEQFF. Full variable domain (remainder filled in from reference TRBV19 and TRBJ2-1): DGGITQSPKYLFRKEGQNVTLSCEQNLNHDAMYWYRQDPGQGLRLIYYSQIVNDFQKGDIAEGYSVSREKKESFPLTVTSAQKNPTAFYLCASLGHVGEQFFGPGTRLTVL.